This T cell receptor beta chain is drawn from a study of shared clonotypes between healthy human individuals. In the study overall: CD4 naive cells filled three plates per donor, CD4 memory three, CD8 naive two and CD8 memory one.

The CDR3 totals 13 residues. V dropped 2 bases and J dropped 4 bases, with 6 bases sitting between them. Germline V gives CDR1 KGHSH, CDR2 LQKENI. This clone has more than one count but fewer than ten. Its antigen is not identified. Other DNA sequences in the sample encode the same CDR3. General observations from the study: Clonotypes shared by all four donors outscored non-shared clonotypes in generation probability.

The assay was immunoSEQ multiplex PCR, and TCRdb's table has in-frame clones only and misses some. This sample has roughly 2.2 million clones, with 80% to 95% found just once. This TCR came from a man aged 18 to 35 in good health. Some clones in this sample may be carry-over from other donors' samples. The gene calls are TRBV18 and TRBJ1-3; D unclear. Material: naive CD4+ T cells from PBMCs. Subset given: CD45RA+ positively selected. CDR3 nucleotide sequence: TGTGCCAGCTCACCATCAGGAGGAAACACCATATATTTT. Its protein product is CASSPSGGNTIYF.